Listed here is a single T cell receptor beta chain. The antigen remains unidentified. The entry originates in a study of Ad26.COV2.S vaccination and SARS-CoV-2 variants. Study-level information: Donor allocation was to the COV1001 Ad26.COV2.S trial arm. Participants got Ad26.COV2.S intramuscularly, once or twice 56 days apart. Study-wide results and caveats: Among vaccine recipients, spike-specific TCR breadth exceeded that of placebo recipients.

Treatment denoted: about 20 received Ad26.COV2.S at low or high dose, single or two shots; about five received placebo; per-sample allocation not given. The investigators took samples on day 63 after the first vaccine or placebo injection. The study used a vaccine consisting of an Ad26 vector that expressed Wuhan-strain SARS-CoV-2 spike. Measured with immunoSEQ multiplex PCR; TCRdb has only the in-frame clones, and not every one. Altogether about 260,000 clones are present, around nine tenths being singletons, with the ten largest covering nearly 3%. The source was peripheral blood, collected in a trial of Ad26.COV2.S vaccine versus placebo. The sequence derives from a person between 18 and 60 years old who received the Ad26.COV2.S COVID-19 vaccine or a placebo.

CDR3 bases: TGTGCCAGCAGTTATGCCGGGACAGGGGTAGGTGAGCAGTTCTTC. Translation gives CASSYAGTGVGEQFF. V and J are TRBV5-4 and TRBJ2-1; TRBD1 aligns across 10 bases. Looked up from germline, CDR1 is SGHNT and CDR2 is YYREEE (reference sequence). The CDR3 covers 15 residues. J gave up 9 bases and V 5 bases, and 11 bases lay outside the gene matches.